This is a list of T cell receptor beta chains from one sample in a study of cytomegalovirus exposure and HLA in healthy donors. Some clones are missing from TCRdb's copy, which holds only in-frame ones; the method was immunoSEQ multiplex PCR. The sample lists 150,000 to 200,000 clones, about 80% occurring once. Material: PBMCs. These receptors all stem from a man aged 25 to 40 in good health and CMV-seropositive. CDR3s leave out the opening cysteine and the closing phenylalanine or tryptophan. A D gene is named only where the DNA matches it firmly.

j_call v_call d_call cdr3_aa
TRBJ2-7 TRBV6-5 TRBD1 ASSQGTGVLEQY
TRBJ1-5 TRBV28 TRBD1 ASSPNRGPAQPQH
TRBJ1-6 TRBV6-5 TRBD1 ASTPTGDNSPLH
TRBJ2-2 TRBV27 TRBD2 ASSSLAGGRTGELF
TRBJ2-1 TRBV5-4 NA ASSSPGTSDNEQF
TRBJ1-5 TRBV28 TRBD1 ASSSRDRGNQPQH
TRBJ1-5 TRBV28 TRBD1 ASTPPGKGALRQPQH
TRBJ1-1 TRBV20-1 NA SALRQEEAF
TRBJ2-1 TRBV18 TRBD2 ASSPVAGGRNEQF
TRBJ1-5 TRBV5-1 NA ASSLFPGGTRQPQH
TRBJ1-2 TRBV27 NA ASSLGQGYGYT
TRBJ2-5 TRBV10-1 NA ASSEYRSGSGIQETQY
TRBJ2-7 TRBV7-2 TRBD2 ASSRDYSYEQY
TRBJ1-4 TRBV25-1 NA ASSSRGAGGEKLF
TRBJ1-6 TRBV29-1 TRBD1 SAGQGSNSPLH
TRBJ1-1 TRBV29-1 NA SVAFLLGRGTEAF
TRBJ2-7 TRBV16 TRBD1 ASSPEAGQGEQY
TRBJ2-7 TRBV25-1 TRBD1 ASSEPTGGSYEQY
TRBJ2-7 TRBV30 TRBD2 AGGDRGYEQY
TRBJ1-3 TRBV28 TRBD1 ASTTTGVGNTIY
TRBJ1-2 TRBV6-1 TRBD1 ASSETGAYYGYT
TRBJ1-6 TRBV7-9 NA ASSTAVRSLH
TRBJ2-5 TRBV19 NA ASSGGYQETQY
TRBJ2-7 TRBV7-6 TRBD1 ASSLGQGTYEQY
TRBJ2-1 TRBV7-2 NA ASSPPNYNEQF
TRBJ2-3 TRBV6-4 TRBD1 ARTAGTGGLGGPGDTQY
TRBJ1-2 TRBV30 TRBD1 AWSLGRGQGPVVGYT
TRBJ2-7 TRBV7-9 TRBD1 ASSSDRVVYEQY
TRBJ1-1 TRBV7-9 NA ASSLAQGNTEAF
TRBJ1-6 TRBV18 NA ASSPSQDSPLH
TRBJ2-5 TRBV27 TRBD1 ASRRDSWETQY
TRBJ2-1 TRBV5-4 NA ASSLPGTYYNEQF
TRBJ2-3 TRBV14 TRBD1 ASSPVTGGSDTQY
TRBJ1-5 TRBV19 NA ASSTPDGRGLRSNQPQH
TRBJ1-6 TRBV28 NA ASTPGGSYNSPLH
TRBJ1-3 TRBV5-4 NA ASSPGSDGNTIY